This T cell receptor beta chain derives from a study of Graves' ophthalmopathy and Graves' hyperthyroidism. Findings of the study overall: The model forecast ophthalmopathy progression, reaching about 70% sensitivity and approximately 72% specificity. Among thyroid clonotypes expanded above 0.001 frequency, most also appeared in blood.

This clonotype was detected only a few times. Its antigen is unidentified. The PBMCs were taken from over 9.5 ml of fresh peripheral blood. Transcripts of RNA were the source for amplifying TCR beta CDR3 regions. Investigators did first-round RT-PCR with HTBI primers, then second-round multiplex PCR. TCRdb used MiXCR to reprocess the multiplex PCR reads, holding one entry per CDR3 protein. This table has 240,000 or so distinct CDR3 sequences, roughly 50% appearing once. In germline, CDR1 is MNHNS, CDR2 SASEGT. V lost 5 bases, J lost 2 bases, and 19 bases lay in between. The CDR3 runs 16 residues. The chain links TRBV6-1 to TRBJ2-7; D is unresolved. The sequenced sample consisted of peripheral blood. The sequence came from an adult man with Graves' ophthalmopathy. CDR3 sequence reads: CASSYSYITYPYEQYF. The CDR3 nucleotides read TGTGCCAGCAGTTACTCGTACATAACCTACCCCTACGAGCAGTACTTC.